One and the same sample provided the 7 T cell receptor beta chains below, sequenced in a study of neurological immune-mediated disorders. The sample's time point: longitudinal time-point 3. TCRdb independently ran MiXCR on the 5' RACE reads; one entry per CDR3 protein. This sample has approximately 100,000 distinct CDR3 sequences; 9.5% to 14% occur once, and the top ten carry more than 2.5%. The specimen sequenced was PBMCs. The receptors were gathered from a female donor with HTLV-1-associated myelopathy (HAM/TSP).

This clonotype was counted at least ten times. This chain joins TRBV7-2 and TRBJ2-3; TRBD2 agrees at 14 bases. Germline-derived CDR1 and CDR2 are SGHTA and FQGNSA. Losses at the gene ends were 5 bases for V and 5 bases for J; bases not matched to a gene: 6. CDR3 length equals 16 residues. The CDR3 spells CASSPGLAGGIDTQYF. The CDR3 bases are TGTGCCAGCAGCCCTGGACTAGCGGGGGGCATAGATACGCAGTATTTT.

At least ten counts were recorded for this clonotype. This sequence joins TRBV28 and TRBJ1-5; D gene uncertain. CDR3 length equals 11 residues. V was trimmed by 4 bases and J by 5 bases, leaving 3 bases between them. Germline V gene lookup returns CDR1 MDHEN and CDR2 SYDVKM. The CDR3 loop reads CASSYDQPQHF. DNA of the CDR3: TGTGCCAGCAGTTATGATCAGCCCCAGCATTTT.

Remarks on this clonotype: One base away lies a much larger clone, so this may be a sequencing read error. This chain's CDR3 is CASSLEGAEAFF. The CDR3 nucleotides are TGTGCCAGCAGCTTAGAAGGCGCTGAAGCTTTCTTT. The rearrangement joins TRBV11-2 to TRBJ1-1; the D is unclear. There are 12 residues in the CDR3. V was trimmed by 0 bases and J by 6 bases, leaving 5 bases between them. Germline V lookup: CDR1 SGHAT, CDR2 FQNNGV.

This clonotype was detected ten times or more. This chain links TRBV7-9 with TRBJ2-1; D might be TRBD1 (5 bases). The CDR3 has 15 amino acids. The germline CDR1 and CDR2 sequences are SEHNR and FQNEAQ (reference sequence). V was trimmed by 5 bases and J by 6 bases, leaving 17 bases between them. CDR3 sequence (DNA): TGTGCCAGCAGCCGAGACAGCCACCCTACCAATGAGCAGTTCTTC. It yields the protein CASSRDSHPTNEQFF.

This clonotype showed up many times. The chain carries TRBV29-1 and TRBJ2-7; TRBD1 or TRBD2 may be the D gene (5 bases each). V was trimmed by 7 bases and J by 7 bases, leaving 17 bases between them. The CDR3 is 12 residues long. The V gene's germline CDR1 is SQVTM and CDR2 ANQGSEA. The CDR3 coding sequence is TGCAGCGCCATACCGGGGCCGGGGGAGCAGTACTTC. Amino acids: CSAIPGPGEQYF.

This clonotype was recorded at least ten times. V usage is TRBV7-9 and J usage is TRBJ2-5; 7 nucleotides align to TRBD2. This CDR3 contains 15 residues. V gave up 3 bases and J gave up 2 bases; unmatched junction bases: 6. From germline, CDR1 is SEHNR and CDR2 FQNEAQ (reference sequence). The CDR3 DNA reads TGTGCCAGCAGCTTCTCTAGCGGAGGTCAAGAGACCCAGTACTTC. Protein product: CASSFSSGGQETQYF. The variable domain in full, completed from reference TRBV7-9 and TRBJ2-5, reads DTGVSQNPRHKITKRGQNVTFRCDPISEHNRLYWYRQTLGQGPEFLTYFQNEAQLEKSRLLSDRFSAERPKGSFSTLEIQRTEQGDSAMYLCASSFSSGGQETQYFGPGTRLLVL.

This clonotype was recorded many times. DNA of the CDR3: TGTGCCAGCAGTGAAGAGAGGGGTAGGGAGCAGTTCTTC. Translation gives CASSEERGREQFF. The chain couples TRBV6-1 to TRBJ2-1, with D perhaps matching TRBD1 or TRBD2 (5 bases each). This CDR3 is built from 13 residues. V lost 1 base, J lost 10 bases, and 11 bases lay in between. Germline CDR1 MNHNS, CDR2 SASEGT.